These 7 T cell receptor beta chains came from one sample sequenced in a study of radiation and T cells in renal cell carcinoma. Described time point: blood 4 weeks post-SBRT, at nephrectomy. The treatment: 15 Gy SBRT to primary tumor, nephrectomy 4 weeks later. This table comes from immunoSEQ multiplex PCR, and its TCRdb copy is limited to in-frame clones, with some not included. The data show about 83,000 clones, less than 90% seen once. Sequenced material: blood, taken from a patient whose treatment included radiotherapy and nephrectomy. All receptors come from an older woman with renal cell carcinoma.

The chain uses TRBV19 and TRBJ2-2, with a possible D match to TRBD1 (6 bases). Germline CDR1 and CDR2: LNHDA and SQIVND (reference sequence). The CDR3 spans 16 residues. Trimming removed 7 bases from V and 1 base from J, with 16 bases in between. Here the CDR3 reads CASNFAKTGNTGELFF. The CDR3 nucleotides read TGTGCCAGTAATTTTGCGAAGACAGGGAACACCGGGGAGCTGTTTTTT.

The V gene is TRBV27, the J gene TRBJ2-2; 8 bases agree with TRBD1. Germline lookup yields CDR1 MNHEY and CDR2 SMNVEV (reference sequence). The CDR3 is made up of 16 amino acids. Trimming at V came to 5 bases and at J to 0 bases, leaving 5 bases not matched to a gene. The CDR3 sequence: CASSLQGAANTGELFF. The CDR3 nucleotides read TGTGCCAGCAGTCTCCAGGGGGCGGCGAACACCGGGGAGCTGTTTTTT.

The chain carries TRBV6-5 and TRBJ1-1, with TRBD1 as a possible D gene (5 bases). The ends were cut back, 3 bases at V and 3 bases at J, with 11 bases in the middle. Germline CDR1 and CDR2: MNHEY and SVGAGI. The CDR3 loop spans 14 amino acids. CDR3 nucleotides: TGTGCCAGCAGTTATCCAGGGAGGGACACTGAAGCTTTCTTT. Amino acid sequence: CASSYPGRDTEAFF.

V is TRBV28 and J is TRBJ2-7, with a weak D call TRBD1 (5 bases). The ends were cut back, 9 bases at V and 0 bases at J, with 21 bases in the middle. The germline V gene encodes CDR1 MDHEN and CDR2 SYDVKM. The CDR3 extends over 16 amino acids. The CDR3 protein is CASSQGVPSLSYEQYF. For the CDR3, the DNA is TGTGCCAGTTCTCAAGGGGTTCCCTCCCTCTCCTACGAGCAGTACTTC.

This clone has a handful of counts. The chain couples TRBV4-1 to TRBJ2-1; 13 bases are shared with TRBD2. Trimming cost V 0 bases and J 7 bases; bases outside gene matches: 9. The CDR3 runs to 18 residues. Per germline, CDR1 MGHRA and CDR2 YSYEKL. The CDR3, as DNA: TGCGCCAGCAGCCAAGACCCCCGGACTAGCGGGAGCATGAATGAGCAGTTCTTC. This gives the protein CASSQDPRTSGSMNEQFF.

The chain joins TRBV11-1 to TRBJ2-7; D could derive from TRBD1 or TRBD2 (6 bases each). The germline gives CDR1 SGHAT, CDR2 FQDESV (reference sequence). This CDR3 contains 14 residues. V shed 3 bases and J shed 5 bases, with 14 bases lying between them. This chain's CDR3 is CASSLPYGGHEQYF. Here the CDR3 DNA reads TGTGCCAGCAGCTTGCCCTACGGGGGCCACGAGCAGTACTTC.

This clone was counted a single time. CDR3 bases: TGTGCCAGCAGCTTAGGACTTCGAGGGCAAGAGACCCAGTACTTC. This encodes CASSLGLRGQETQYF. The chain combines TRBV11-1 with TRBJ2-5, with D maybe TRBD2 (5 bases). This CDR3 has 15 amino acids. V lost 1 base to trimming and J lost 2 bases, with 11 bases between them. CDR1 and CDR2 from the germline V gene are SGHAT and FQDESV (reference sequence).